This T cell receptor beta chain was retrieved from a study of T cell responses to AZD1222 COVID-19 vaccine. Findings of the study overall: Donors were mostly white British, more females; clonal diversity possibly underestimated. Spike-specific TCR breadth and depth rose after two AZD1222 doses.

A remark on this clone: Its antigen is undetermined.

TCRdb's table, derived via immunoSEQ multiplex PCR, lists solely in-frame clones and lacks some. Seen here are more than 85,000 clones, around 81% observed once, and the top ten hold roughly 5%. Per germline, CDR1 LGHDT and CDR2 YNNKEL (reference sequence). The ends were cut back, 2 bases at V and 7 bases at J, with 9 bases in the middle. CDR3 length: 13 amino acids. The sequence derives from an adult in good health. The sample in question was peripheral blood, obtained on day 0 of AZD1222 vaccination. The chain combines TRBV3-1 (or the pseudogene TRBV3-2) with TRBJ1-3; perhaps TRBD1 as D (5 bases). The CDR3 DNA sequence: TGTGCCAGCAGCCAACGAGGGACGAACACCATATATTTT. It is translated as CASSQRGTNTIYF.